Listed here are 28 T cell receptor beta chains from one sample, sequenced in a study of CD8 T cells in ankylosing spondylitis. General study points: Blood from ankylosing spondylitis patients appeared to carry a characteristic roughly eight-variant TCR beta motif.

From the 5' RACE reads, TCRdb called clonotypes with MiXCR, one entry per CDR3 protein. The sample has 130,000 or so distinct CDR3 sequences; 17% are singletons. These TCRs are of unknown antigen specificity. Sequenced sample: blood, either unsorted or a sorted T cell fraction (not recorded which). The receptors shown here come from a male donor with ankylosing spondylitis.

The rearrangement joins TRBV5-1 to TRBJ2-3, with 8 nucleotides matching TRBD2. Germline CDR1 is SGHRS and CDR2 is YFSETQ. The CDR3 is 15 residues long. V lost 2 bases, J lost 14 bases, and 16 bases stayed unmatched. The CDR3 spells CASSFAPLLAEWRYF. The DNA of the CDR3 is TGCGCCAGCAGCTTTGCCCCTCTACTAGCGGAGTGGAGGTATTTT. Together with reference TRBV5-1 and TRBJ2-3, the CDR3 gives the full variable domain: KAGVTQTPRYLIKTRGQQVTLSCSPISGHRSVSWYQQTPGQGLQFLFEYFSETQRNKGNFPGRFSGRQFSNSRSEMNVSTLELGDSALYLCASSFAPLLAEWRYFGPGTRLTVL.

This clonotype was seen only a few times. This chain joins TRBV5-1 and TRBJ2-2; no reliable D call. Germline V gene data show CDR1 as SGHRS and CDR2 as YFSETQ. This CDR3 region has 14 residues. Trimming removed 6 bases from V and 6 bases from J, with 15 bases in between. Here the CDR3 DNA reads TGCGCCAGCAATACCTACGGCGGATCCGGGGAGCTGTTTTTT. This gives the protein CASNTYGGSGELFF. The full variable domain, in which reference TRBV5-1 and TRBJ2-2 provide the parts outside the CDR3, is KAGVTQTPRYLIKTRGQQVTLSCSPISGHRSVSWYQQTPGQGLQFLFEYFSETQRNKGNFPGRFSGRQFSNSRSEMNVSTLELGDSALYLCASNTYGGSGELFFGEGSRLTVL.

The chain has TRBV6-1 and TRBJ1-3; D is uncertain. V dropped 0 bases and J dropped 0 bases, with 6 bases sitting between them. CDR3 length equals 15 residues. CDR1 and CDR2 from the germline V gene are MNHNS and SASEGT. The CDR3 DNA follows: TGTGCCAGCAGTGAAGCAATTCTCTCTGGAAACACCATATATTTT. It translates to CASSEAILSGNTIYF.

The CDR3, as DNA: TGTGCCAGCAGTTTGGGGGCTAGCGGGAGTCCTTGGGAGACCCAGTACTTC. It encodes CASSLGASGSPWETQYF. The rearrangement links TRBV28 to TRBJ2-5, with 10 positions matching TRBD2. The CDR3 extends over 17 amino acids. J was trimmed by 5 bases and V by 3 bases; bases with no gene match: 12. Germline CDR1 and CDR2: MDHEN and SYDVKM.

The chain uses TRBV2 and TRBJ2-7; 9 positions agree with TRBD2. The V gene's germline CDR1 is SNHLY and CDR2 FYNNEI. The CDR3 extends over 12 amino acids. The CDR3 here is CAVAGVFYEQYF. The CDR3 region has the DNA TGTGCTGTAGCGGGAGTCTTCTACGAGCAGTACTTC.

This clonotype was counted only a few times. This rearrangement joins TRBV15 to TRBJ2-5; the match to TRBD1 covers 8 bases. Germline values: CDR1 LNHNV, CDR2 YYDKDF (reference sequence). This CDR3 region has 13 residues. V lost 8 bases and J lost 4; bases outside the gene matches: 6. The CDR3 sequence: CATRQGTLETQYF. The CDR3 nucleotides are TGTGCCACCCGACAGGGGACCTTAGAGACCCAGTACTTC. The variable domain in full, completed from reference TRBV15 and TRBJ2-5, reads DAMVIQNPRYQVTQFGKPVTLSCSQTLNHNVMYWYQQKSSQAPKLLFHYYDKDFNNEADTPDNFQSRRPNTSFCFLDIRSPGLGDTAMYLCATRQGTLETQYFGPGTRLLVL.

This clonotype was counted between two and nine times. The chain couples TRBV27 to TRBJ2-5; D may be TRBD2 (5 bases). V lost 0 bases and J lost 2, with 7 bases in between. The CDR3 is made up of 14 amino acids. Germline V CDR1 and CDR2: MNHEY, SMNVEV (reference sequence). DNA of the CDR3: TGTGCCAGCAGTTTATCCCGGGGACAAGAGACCCAGTACTTC. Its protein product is CASSLSRGQETQYF.

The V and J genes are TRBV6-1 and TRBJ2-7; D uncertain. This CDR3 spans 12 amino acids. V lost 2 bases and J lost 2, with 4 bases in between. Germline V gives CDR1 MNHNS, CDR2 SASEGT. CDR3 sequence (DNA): TGTGCCAGCAGTGAAACCACCTACGAGCAGTACTTC. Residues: CASSETTYEQYF.

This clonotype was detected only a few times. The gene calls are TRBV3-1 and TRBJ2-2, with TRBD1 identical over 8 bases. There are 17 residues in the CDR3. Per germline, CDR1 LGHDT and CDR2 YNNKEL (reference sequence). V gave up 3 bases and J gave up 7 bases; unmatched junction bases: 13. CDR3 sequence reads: CASSHFLRQGIVGELFF. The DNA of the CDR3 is TGTGCCAGCAGCCACTTCCTTAGACAGGGGATTGTCGGGGAGCTGTTTTTT.

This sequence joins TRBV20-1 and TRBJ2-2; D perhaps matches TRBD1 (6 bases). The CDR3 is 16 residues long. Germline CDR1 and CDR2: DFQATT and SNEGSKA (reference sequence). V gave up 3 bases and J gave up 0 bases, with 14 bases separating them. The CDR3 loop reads CSASSRTVPNTGELFF. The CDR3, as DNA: TGCAGTGCTAGTTCTAGGACAGTACCGAACACCGGGGAGCTGTTTTTT.

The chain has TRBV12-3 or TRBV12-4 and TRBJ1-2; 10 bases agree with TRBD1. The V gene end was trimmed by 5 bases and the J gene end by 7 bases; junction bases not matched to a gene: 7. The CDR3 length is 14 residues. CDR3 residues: CASSPDRGHSGYTF. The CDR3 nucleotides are TGTGCCAGCAGTCCCGACAGGGGGCACAGTGGCTACACCTTC.

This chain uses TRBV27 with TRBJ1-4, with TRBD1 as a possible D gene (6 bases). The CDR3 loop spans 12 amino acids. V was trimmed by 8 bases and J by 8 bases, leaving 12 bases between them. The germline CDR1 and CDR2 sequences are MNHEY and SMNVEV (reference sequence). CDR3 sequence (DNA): TGTGCCAGCGGGGAAGGGGGGGAAAAACTGTTTTTT. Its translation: CASGEGGEKLFF.

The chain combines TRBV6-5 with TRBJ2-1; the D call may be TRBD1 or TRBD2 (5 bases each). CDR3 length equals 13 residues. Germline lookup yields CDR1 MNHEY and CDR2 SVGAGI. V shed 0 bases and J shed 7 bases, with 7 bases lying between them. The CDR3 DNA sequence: TGTGCCAGCAGTTACTCGGGGGTAAATGAGCAGTTCTTC. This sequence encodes CASSYSGVNEQFF.

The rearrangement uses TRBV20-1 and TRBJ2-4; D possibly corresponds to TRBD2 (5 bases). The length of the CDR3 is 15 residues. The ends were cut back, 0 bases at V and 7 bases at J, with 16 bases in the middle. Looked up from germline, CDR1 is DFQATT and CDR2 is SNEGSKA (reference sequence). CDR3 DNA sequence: TGCAGTGCTAGAGATCTCGTGGGAGTAGAGAACATTCAGTACTTC. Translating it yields CSARDLVGVENIQYF.

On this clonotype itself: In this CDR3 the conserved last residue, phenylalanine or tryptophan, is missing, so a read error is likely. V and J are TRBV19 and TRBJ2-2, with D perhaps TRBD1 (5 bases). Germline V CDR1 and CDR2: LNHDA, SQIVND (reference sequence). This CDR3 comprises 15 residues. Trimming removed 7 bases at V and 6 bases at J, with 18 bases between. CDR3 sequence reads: CASTGSQIGAGELFY. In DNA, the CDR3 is TGTGCCAGTACGGGTAGTCAGATAGGGGCCGGGGAGCTGTTTTAT.

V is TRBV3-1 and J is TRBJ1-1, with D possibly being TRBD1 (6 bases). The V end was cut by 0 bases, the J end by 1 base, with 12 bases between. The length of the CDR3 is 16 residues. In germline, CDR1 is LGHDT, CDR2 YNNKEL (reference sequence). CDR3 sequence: CASSQEDGRGNTEAFF. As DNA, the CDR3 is TGTGCCAGCAGCCAAGAAGATGGCAGGGGGAACACTGAAGCTTTCTTT.

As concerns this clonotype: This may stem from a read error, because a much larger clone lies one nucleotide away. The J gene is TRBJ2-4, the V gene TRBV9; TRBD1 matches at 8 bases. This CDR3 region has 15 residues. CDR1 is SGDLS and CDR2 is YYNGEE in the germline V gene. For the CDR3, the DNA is TGTGCCAGCGGCGTCGGACAGGGCAGTTTCGGCATTCAGTACTTC. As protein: CASGVGQGSFGIQYF.

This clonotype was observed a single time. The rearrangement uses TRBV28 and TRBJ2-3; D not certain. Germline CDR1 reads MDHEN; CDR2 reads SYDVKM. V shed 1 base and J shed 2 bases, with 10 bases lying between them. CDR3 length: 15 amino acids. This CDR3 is CASSLFASHTDTQYF. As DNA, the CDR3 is TGTGCCAGCAGTTTATTCGCCAGTCACACAGATACGCAGTATTTT.

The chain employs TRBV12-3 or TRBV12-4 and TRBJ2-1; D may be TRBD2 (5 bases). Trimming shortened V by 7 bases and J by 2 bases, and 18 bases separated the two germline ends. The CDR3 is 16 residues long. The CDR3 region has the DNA TGTGCCAGCACCGGGGAGTGGGCGACGACCTACAATGAGCAGTTCTTC. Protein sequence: CASTGEWATTYNEQFF.

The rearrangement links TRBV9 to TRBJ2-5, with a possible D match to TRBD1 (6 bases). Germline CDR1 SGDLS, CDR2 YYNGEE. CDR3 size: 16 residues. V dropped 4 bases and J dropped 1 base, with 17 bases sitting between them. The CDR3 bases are TGTGCCAGCAGCTCTCATATCTTGACAGGCCAAGAGACCCAGTACTTC. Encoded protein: CASSSHILTGQETQYF.

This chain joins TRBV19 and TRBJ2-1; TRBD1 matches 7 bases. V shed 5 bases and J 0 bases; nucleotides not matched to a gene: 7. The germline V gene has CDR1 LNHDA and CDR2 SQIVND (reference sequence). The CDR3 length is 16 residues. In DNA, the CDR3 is TGTGCCAGTAGTCCAACGGGACAGATCTCCTACAATGAGCAGTTCTTC. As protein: CASSPTGQISYNEQFF.

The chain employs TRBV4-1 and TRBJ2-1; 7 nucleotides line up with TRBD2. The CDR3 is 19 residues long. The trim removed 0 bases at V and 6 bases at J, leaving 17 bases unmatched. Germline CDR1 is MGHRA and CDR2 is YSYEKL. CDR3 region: CASSQDRALAASIPNEQFF. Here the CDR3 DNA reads TGCGCCAGCAGCCAAGATCGCGCTCTAGCGGCCTCCATCCCCAATGAGCAGTTCTTC.

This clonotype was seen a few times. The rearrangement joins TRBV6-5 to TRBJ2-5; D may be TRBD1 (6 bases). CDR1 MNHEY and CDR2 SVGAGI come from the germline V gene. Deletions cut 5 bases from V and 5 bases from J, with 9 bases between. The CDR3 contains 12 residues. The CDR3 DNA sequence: TGTGCCAGCAGTGGTAGGGGGGAGACCCAGTACTTC. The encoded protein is CASSGRGETQYF.

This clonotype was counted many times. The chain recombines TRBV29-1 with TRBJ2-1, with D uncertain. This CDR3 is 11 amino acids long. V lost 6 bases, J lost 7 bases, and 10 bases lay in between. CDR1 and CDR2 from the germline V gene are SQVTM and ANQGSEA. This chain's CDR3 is CSVVLRNEQFF. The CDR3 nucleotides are TGCAGCGTCGTACTACGAAATGAGCAGTTCTTC.

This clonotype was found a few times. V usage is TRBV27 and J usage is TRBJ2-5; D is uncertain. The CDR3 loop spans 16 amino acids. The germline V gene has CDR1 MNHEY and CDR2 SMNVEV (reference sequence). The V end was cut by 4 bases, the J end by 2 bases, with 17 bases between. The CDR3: CASSYRPTPEQETQYF. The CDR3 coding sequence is TGTGCCAGCAGTTACCGACCTACCCCCGAACAAGAGACCCAGTACTTC.

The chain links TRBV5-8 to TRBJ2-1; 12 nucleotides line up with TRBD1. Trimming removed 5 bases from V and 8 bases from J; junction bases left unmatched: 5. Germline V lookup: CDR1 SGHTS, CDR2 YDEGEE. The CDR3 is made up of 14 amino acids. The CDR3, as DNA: TGTGCCAGCAGTCCGGGACAGGGGGCTGATGAGCAGTTCTTC. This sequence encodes CASSPGQGADEQFF.

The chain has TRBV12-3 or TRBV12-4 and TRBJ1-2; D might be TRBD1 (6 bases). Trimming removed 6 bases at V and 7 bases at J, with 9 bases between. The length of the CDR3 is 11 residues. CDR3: CASRTGFGYTF. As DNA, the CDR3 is TGTGCCAGCAGGACAGGCTTTGGCTACACCTTC.

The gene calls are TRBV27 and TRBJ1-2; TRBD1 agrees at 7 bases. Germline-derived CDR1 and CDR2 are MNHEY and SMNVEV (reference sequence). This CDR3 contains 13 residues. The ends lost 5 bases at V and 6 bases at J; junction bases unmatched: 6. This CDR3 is CASSHGTVNGYTF. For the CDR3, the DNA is TGTGCCAGCAGTCATGGGACAGTTAATGGCTACACCTTC.